This TCR beta chain emerged from a study of T cells in Graves' hyperthyroidism and ophthalmopathy. Study background: Peripheral blood was collected at initial diagnosis, before any treatment.

What was amplified from RNA transcripts were TCR beta CDR3 regions. HTBI primers were employed in a first-round RT-PCR of the TCR CDR3. Via MiXCR, TCRdb re-called the multiplex PCR reads, giving one row per CDR3 protein. The profile shows 350,000 or so distinct CDR3 sequences, around 23% of them singletons. The CDR3 is 16 residues long. The germline V gene has CDR1 SNHLY and CDR2 FYNNEI. Trimming removed 5 bases at V and 1 base at J, with 15 bases between. Many counts were recorded for this clonotype. The antigen is undetermined. Points from the study as a whole: Among thyroid clonotypes expanded above 0.001, most also appeared in blood. Model predictions of ophthalmopathy came a median approximately 6.8 months before onset.

Across 18 months, stable Graves' hyperthyroidism was marked by no progression to ophthalmopathy. V gene TRBV2 combines with J gene TRBJ2-1; D is possibly TRBD2 (6 bases). Sequencing was performed on blood. This TCR derives from a woman in her fifties or sixties with Graves' hyperthyroidism. The CDR3 coding sequence is TGTGCCAGCAGTAGGAAGGTAGCGGAGTCCTACAATGAGCAGTTCTTC. This codes for CASSRKVAESYNEQFF.